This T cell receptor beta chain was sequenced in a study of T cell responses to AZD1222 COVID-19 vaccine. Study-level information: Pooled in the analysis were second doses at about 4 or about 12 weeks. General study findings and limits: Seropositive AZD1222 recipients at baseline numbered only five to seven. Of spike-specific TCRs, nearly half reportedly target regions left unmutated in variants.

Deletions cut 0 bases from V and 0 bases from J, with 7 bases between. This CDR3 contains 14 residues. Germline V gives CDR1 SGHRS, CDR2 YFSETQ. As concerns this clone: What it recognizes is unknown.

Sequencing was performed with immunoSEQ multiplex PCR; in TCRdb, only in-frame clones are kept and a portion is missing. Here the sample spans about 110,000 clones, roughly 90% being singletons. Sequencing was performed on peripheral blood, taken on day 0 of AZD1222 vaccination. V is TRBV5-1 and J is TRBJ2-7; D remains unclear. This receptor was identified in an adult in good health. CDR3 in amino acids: CASSLADVSYEQYF. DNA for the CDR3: TGCGCCAGCAGCTTGGCCGATGTCTCCTACGAGCAGTACTTC.